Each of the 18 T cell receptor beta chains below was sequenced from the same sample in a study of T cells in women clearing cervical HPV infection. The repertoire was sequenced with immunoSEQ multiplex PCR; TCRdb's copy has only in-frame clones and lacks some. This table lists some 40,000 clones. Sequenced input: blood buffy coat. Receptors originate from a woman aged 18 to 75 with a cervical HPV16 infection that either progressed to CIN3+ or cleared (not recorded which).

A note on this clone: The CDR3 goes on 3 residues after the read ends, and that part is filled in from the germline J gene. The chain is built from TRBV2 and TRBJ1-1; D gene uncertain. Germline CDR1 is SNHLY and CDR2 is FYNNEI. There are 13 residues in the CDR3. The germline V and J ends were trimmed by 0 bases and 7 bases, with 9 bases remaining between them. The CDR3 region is CASSEARVNEAFF. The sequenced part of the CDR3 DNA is TGTGCCAGCAGTGAAGCTAGGGTGAATGAA.

The CDR3: CASSGGPKGNEQFF. The covered CDR3 bases are TGCGCCAGCAGTGGGGGCCCGAAGGGCAATGAG. The chain is built from TRBV10-1 and TRBJ2-1, with a possible D match to TRBD1 (5 bases). The read terminates 3 residues ahead of where the CDR3 ends, so the germline J gene completes it. V dropped 4 bases and J dropped 6 bases, with 13 bases sitting between them. The CDR3 covers 14 residues. Germline V gives CDR1 WNHNN, CDR2 SYGVQD (reference sequence).

The CDR3 protein is CSAGLQETQYF. CDR3 DNA, as far as it was read: TGCAGTGCTGGACTCCAAGAGACC. The genes are TRBV20-1 and TRBJ2-5; D possibly corresponds to TRBD2 (5 bases). The read ends 3 residues before the CDR3 terminus; that terminus is restored from the germline J gene. The CDR3 sequence is 11 residues long. In germline, CDR1 is DFQATT, CDR2 SNEGSKA (reference sequence). Trimming left V 5 bases short and J 1 base short, with 5 bases between.

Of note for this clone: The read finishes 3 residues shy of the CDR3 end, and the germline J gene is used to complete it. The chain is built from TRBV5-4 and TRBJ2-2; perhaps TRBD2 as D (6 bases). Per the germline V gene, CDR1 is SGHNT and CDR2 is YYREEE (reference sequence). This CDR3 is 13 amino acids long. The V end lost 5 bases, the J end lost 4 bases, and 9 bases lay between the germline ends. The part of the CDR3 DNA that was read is TGTGCCAGCAGGGACTATATCACCGGGGAG. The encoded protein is CASRDYITGE. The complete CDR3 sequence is CASRDYITGELFF.

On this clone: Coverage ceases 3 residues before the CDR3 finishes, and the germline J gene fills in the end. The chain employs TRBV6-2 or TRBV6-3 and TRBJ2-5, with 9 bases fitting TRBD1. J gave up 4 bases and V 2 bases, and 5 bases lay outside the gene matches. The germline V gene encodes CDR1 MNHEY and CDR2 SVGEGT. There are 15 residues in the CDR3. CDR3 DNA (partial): TGTGCCAGCAGTTACGGGGCGACAGGGGGAGAGACC. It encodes CASSYGATGGET. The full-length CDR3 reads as CASSYGATGGETQYF.

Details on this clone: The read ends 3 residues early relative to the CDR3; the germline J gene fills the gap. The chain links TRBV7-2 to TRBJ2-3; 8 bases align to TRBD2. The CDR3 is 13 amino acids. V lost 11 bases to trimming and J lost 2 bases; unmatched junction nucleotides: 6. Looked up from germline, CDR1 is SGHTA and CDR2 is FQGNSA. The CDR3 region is CAGTSGSTDTQYF. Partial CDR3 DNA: TGTGCCGGAACTAGCGGATCCACAGATACG.

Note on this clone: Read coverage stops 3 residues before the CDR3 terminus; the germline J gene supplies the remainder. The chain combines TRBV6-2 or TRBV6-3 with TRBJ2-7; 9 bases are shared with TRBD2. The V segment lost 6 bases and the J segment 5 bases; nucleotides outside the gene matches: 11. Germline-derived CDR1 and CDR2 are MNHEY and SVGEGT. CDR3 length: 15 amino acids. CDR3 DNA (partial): TGTGCCAGCAGACAACGTGGGACTAGCTACCACGAG. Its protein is CASRQRGTSYHE. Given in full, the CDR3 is CASRQRGTSYHEQYF.

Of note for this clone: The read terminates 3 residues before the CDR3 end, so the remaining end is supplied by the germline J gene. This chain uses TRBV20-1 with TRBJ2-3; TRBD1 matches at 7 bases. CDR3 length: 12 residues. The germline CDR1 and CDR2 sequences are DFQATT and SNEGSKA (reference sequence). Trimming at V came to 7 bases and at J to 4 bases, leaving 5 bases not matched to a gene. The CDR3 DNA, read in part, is TGCAGTGTACCCGGACAGGCAGATACG. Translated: CSVPGQADT. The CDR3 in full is CSVPGQADTQYF.

The covered CDR3 bases are TGTGCCAGCAGTTTCTTTGGGGGCCAGAAAACCGGGGAG. This sequence encodes CASSFFGGQKTGE. The entire CDR3 protein reads CASSFFGGQKTGELFF. The chain is built from TRBV28 and TRBJ2-2, with D possibly matching TRBD1 (6 bases). The read ends 3 residues early relative to the CDR3; the germline J gene fills the gap. Germline V gene data show CDR1 as MDHEN and CDR2 as SYDVKM. CDR3 size: 16 residues. The V gene lost 3 bases and the J gene lost 5 bases, with 16 bases spanning the gap.

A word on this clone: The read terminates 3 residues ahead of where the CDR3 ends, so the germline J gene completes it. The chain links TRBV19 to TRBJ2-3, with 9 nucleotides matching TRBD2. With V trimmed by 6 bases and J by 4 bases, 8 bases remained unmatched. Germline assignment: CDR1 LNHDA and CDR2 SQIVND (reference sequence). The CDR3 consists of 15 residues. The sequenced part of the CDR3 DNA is TGTGCCAGTAGAAGAGGCGGGGGGGCCTCAGATACG. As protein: CASRRGGGASDT. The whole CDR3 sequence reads CASRRGGGASDTQYF.

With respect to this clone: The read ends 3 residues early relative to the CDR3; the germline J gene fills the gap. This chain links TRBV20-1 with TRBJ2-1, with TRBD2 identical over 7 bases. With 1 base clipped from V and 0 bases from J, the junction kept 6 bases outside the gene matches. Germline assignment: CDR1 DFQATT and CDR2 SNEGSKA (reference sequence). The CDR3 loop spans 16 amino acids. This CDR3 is CSARGSGPSSYNEQFF. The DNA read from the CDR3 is TGCAGTGCTAGAGGTAGCGGGCCGAGCTCCTACAATGAG.

The CDR3 bases that were read are TGTGCCAGCAGCCATATGTCCTACGAG. Translated, it gives CASSHMSYE. The full CDR3 sequence reads CASSHMSYEQYF. The chain uses TRBV16 and TRBJ2-7; D ambiguous. The read ends 3 residues before the CDR3 terminus; that terminus is restored from the germline J gene. Germline V gene data show CDR1 as KGHSY and CDR2 as FQNENV. The CDR3 totals 12 residues. V was trimmed by 3 bases and J by 1 base, leaving 4 bases between them.

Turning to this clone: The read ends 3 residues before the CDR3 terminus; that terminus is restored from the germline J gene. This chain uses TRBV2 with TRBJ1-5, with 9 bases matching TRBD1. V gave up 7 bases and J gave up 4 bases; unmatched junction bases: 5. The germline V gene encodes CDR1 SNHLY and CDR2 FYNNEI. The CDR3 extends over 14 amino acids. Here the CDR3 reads CASTGTGTNQPQHF. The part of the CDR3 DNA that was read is TGTGCCAGCACCGGGACAGGGACTAATCAGCCC.

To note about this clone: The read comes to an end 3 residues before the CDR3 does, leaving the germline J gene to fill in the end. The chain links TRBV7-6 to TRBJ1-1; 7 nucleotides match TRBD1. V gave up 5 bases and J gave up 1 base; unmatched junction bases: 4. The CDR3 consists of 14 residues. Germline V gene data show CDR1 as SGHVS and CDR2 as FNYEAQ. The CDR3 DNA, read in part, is TGTGCCAGCAGCCCGGGGACAGAGAACACTGAA. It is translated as CASSPGTENTE. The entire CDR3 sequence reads CASSPGTENTEAFF.

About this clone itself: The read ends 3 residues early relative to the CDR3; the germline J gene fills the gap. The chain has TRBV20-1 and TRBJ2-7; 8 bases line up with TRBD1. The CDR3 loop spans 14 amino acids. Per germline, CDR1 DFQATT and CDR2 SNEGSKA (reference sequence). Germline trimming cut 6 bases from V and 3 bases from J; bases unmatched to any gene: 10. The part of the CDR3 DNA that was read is TGCAGTGCGCCCGTCCCCGGGACAGGCTACGAG. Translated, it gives CSAPVPGTGYE. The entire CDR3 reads CSAPVPGTGYEQYF.

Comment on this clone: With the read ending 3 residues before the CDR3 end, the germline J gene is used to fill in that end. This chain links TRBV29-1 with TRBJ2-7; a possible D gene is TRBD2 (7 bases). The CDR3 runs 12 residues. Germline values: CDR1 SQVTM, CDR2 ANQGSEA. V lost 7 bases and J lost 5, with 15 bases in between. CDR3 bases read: TGCAGCGGGGGGGGCAGACCCGACGAG. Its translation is CSGGGRPDE. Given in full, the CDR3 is CSGGGRPDEQYF.

The sequenced part of the CDR3 DNA is TGTGCCAGCTCACCCCCGGCTAGCTCTGGAAACACC. Encoded protein: CASSPPASSGNT. The complete CDR3 protein is CASSPPASSGNTIYF. The gene calls are TRBV18 and TRBJ1-3; no clear D gene. The CDR3 end falls 3 residues outside the read, so it is completed with the germline J gene. Germline V lookup: CDR1 KGHSH, CDR2 LQKENI. This CDR3 comprises 15 residues. The germline V and J ends were trimmed by 3 bases and 0 bases, with 9 bases remaining between them.

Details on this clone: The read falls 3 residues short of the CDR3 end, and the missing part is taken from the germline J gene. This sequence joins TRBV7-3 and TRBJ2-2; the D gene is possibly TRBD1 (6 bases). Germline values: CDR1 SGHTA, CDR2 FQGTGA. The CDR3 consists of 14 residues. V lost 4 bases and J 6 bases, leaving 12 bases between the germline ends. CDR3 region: CASSSQGRAGELFF. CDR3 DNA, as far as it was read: TGTGCCAGCAGCTCACAGGGAAGGGCCGGGGAG.